This TCR beta chain was sequenced for a study of T cell repertoires in cytomegalovirus infection. Study in general: It was the public TCR beta signatures that indicated both CMV infection and matching HLA type. Broader study findings: Using cumulative public TCR beta family frequency, the authors identified those who carried CMV together with the relevant HLA. Dominating the ex vivo response were HLA-C-restricted CMV-specific TCR beta clonotypes.

CDR1 SGHVS and CDR2 FNYEAQ come from the germline V gene. The CDR3 extends over 14 amino acids. TCRdb re-analysed the reads in MiXCR, keeping a single row per CDR3 protein. The sample has about 34,000 distinct CDR3 sequences, 52% seen once. As to this clonotype: Its antigen is not identified.

The chain joins TRBV7-6 to TRBJ2-1, with D possibly being TRBD2 (5 bases). The source material was CD8+ T cells from cultured PBMCs, sampled from culture after CMV antigen stimulation. The clonotype comes from a human donor in good health (CMV status not recorded). Some clones in this sample may be carry-over from other donors' samples. The CDR3 here is CASAKNRESNEQFF. DNA for the CDR3: TGTGCTAGCGCCAAAAATAGGGAATCTAATGAGCAGTTCTTC.